The sequence of this T cell receptor (beta chain) was determined in a study of PD-1 blockade in classical Hodgkin lymphoma. General study results and limits: Newly diagnosed patients were said to have less baseline TCR diversity than healthy donors did.

Clones were sequenced by immunoSEQ multiplex PCR, and TCRdb holds only the in-frame ones, with some missing. The sample records 13,000 or so clones, under 85% being singletons. With 5 bases removed from V and 5 bases from J, the gap between germline ends came to 16 bases. CDR1 MNHEY and CDR2 SVGAGI come from the germline V gene. CDR3 length: 15 residues. As for this clone: Its cognate antigen is unknown.

Brentuximab vedotin exposure varied, and every patient relapsed after autologous stem cell transplantation. CD4+ T cells were purified from thawed PBMCs by magnetic negative selection. This chain uses TRBV6-5 with TRBJ2-1; D is unclear. The sequences come from CD4+ T cells from blood, collected at baseline. The receptor was isolated from a human donor with classical Hodgkin lymphoma. The CDR3 DNA is TGTGCCAGCAGTAGCAGGTACCCACGAGACAATGAGCAGTTCTTC. This translates into CASSSRYPRDNEQFF.